These 29 T cell receptor beta chains originate from one sample sequenced in a study of beta chain features in type 1 diabetes. What was sequenced were expressed TCRB transcripts, since all of the isolated RNA had been reverse transcribed. TCRdb keeps only in-frame clones here, not all; method: immunoSEQ multiplex PCR. The table lists a few hundred thousand clones, 12% to 15% of them singletons. What was sequenced was central memory CD4+ T cells from blood. These TCRs come from a young man in good health.

This clone has more than one count but fewer than ten. The CDR3 DNA is TGTGCCAGCAGCCCCGAAGGGGAGCAGTTCTTC. As protein: CASSPEGEQFF. This rearrangement joins TRBV7-8 to TRBJ2-1, with unresolved D. V dropped 5 bases and J dropped 10 bases, with 9 bases sitting between them. The CDR3 is made up of 11 amino acids. The germline V gene has CDR1 SGHVS and CDR2 FQNEAQ. Full variable domain (remainder filled in from reference TRBV7-8 and TRBJ2-1): GAGVSQSPRYKVAKRGQDVALRCDPISGHVSLFWYQQALGQGPEFLTYFQNEAQLDKSGLPSDRFFAERPEGSVSTLKIQRTQQEDSAVYLCASSPEGEQFFGPGTRLTVL.

In this sample, this clone turned up a few times. The J gene is TRBJ2-7, the V gene TRBV6-5; 8 nucleotides line up with TRBD1. The trim removed 6 bases at V and 2 bases at J, leaving 9 bases unmatched. The germline V gene encodes CDR1 MNHEY and CDR2 SVGAGI. The CDR3 is 15 residues long. The CDR3 nucleotides read TGTGCCAGCAGCCAACCAGGGGGCCAGACCTACGAGCAGTACTTC. It translates to CASSQPGGQTYEQYF.

This chain connects TRBV4-1 to TRBJ1-4; D gene unclear. CDR1 MGHRA and CDR2 YSYEKL come from the germline V gene. V dropped 0 bases and J dropped 10 bases, with 12 bases sitting between them. This CDR3 comprises 14 residues. The CDR3, as DNA: TGCGCCAGCAGCCAAGATGTTCAGGCGGGAAAACTGTTTTTT. Translation gives CASSQDVQAGKLFF.

This clone was seen more than once but under ten times. The CDR3 DNA is TGTGCCAGCAGCTCATGGACAGGGCCCGGAGAGACCCAGTACTTC. This codes for CASSSWTGPGETQYF. The chain has TRBV7-2 and TRBJ2-5; 8 positions match TRBD1. CDR3 length: 15 amino acids. Looked up from germline, CDR1 is SGHTA and CDR2 is FQGNSA. After removal of 4 bases from V and 4 bases from J, the junction contained 8 bases not matched to a gene. Full variable domain (missing parts from reference TRBV7-2 and TRBJ2-5): GAGVSQSPSNKVTEKGKDVELRCDPISGHTALYWYRQSLGQGLEFLIYFQGNSAPDKSGLPSDRFSAERTGGSVSTLTIQRTQQEDSAVYLCASSSWTGPGETQYFGPGTRLLVL.

In its sample, this clone was seen a few times. The V and J genes are TRBV19 and TRBJ1-2, with D perhaps TRBD1 (5 bases). Germline V gene lookup returns CDR1 LNHDA and CDR2 SQIVND (reference sequence). The V end lost 7 bases, the J end lost 7 bases, and 16 bases lay between the germline ends. This CDR3 has 13 amino acids. The CDR3 reads CASTREGVLGYTF. The CDR3 DNA is TGTGCCAGTACCCGAGAAGGGGTCCTTGGCTACACCTTC.

The chain combines TRBV7-2 with TRBJ2-1; 13 positions agree with TRBD2. V trimming: 5 bases; J trimming: 11 bases; junction bases outside the gene matches: 6. CDR1 and CDR2 from the germline V gene are SGHTA and FQGNSA. The CDR3 totals 14 residues. CDR3 sequence reads: CASSLGTSGIKQFF. CDR3 DNA: TGTGCCAGCAGCCTCGGGACTAGCGGGATCAAGCAGTTCTTC.

This rearrangement joins TRBV18 to TRBJ1-6; D not certain. V gave up 5 bases and J gave up 4 bases, with 9 bases separating them. The CDR3 extends over 14 amino acids. Germline V CDR1 and CDR2: KGHSH, LQKENI. The CDR3 spells CASSLQSYNSPLHF. CDR3 coding DNA: TGTGCCAGCTCATTACAGTCATATAATTCACCCCTCCACTTT.

J is TRBJ2-1 and V is TRBV18; the D gene could be TRBD1 or TRBD2 (5 bases each). Trimming removed 3 bases at V and 5 bases at J, with 11 bases between. Germline V gives CDR1 KGHSH, CDR2 LQKENI. The length of the CDR3 is 14 residues. The CDR3 here is CASSPRDLNNEQFF. The CDR3 nucleotides are TGTGCCAGCTCACCCAGGGACCTAAACAATGAGCAGTTCTTC. Variable domain in full (rest from reference TRBV18 and TRBJ2-1): NAGVMQNPRHLVRRRGQEARLRCSPMKGHSHVYWYRQLPEEGLKFMVYLQKENIIDESGMPKERFSAEFPKEGPSILRIQQVVRGDSAAYFCASSPRDLNNEQFFGPGTRLTVL.

This clone was seen repeatedly, ten times or more. V gene TRBV2 combines with J gene TRBJ2-7; maybe TRBD1 (5 bases). The length of the CDR3 is 11 residues. Germline V gene data show CDR1 as SNHLY and CDR2 as FYNNEI. The CDR3 protein is CGVGRTYEQYF. The CDR3 region has the DNA TGTGGAGTGGGGCGTACCTACGAGCAGTACTTC.

The sample holds a few counts of this clone. The chain combines TRBV19 with TRBJ2-7; 9 bases are shared with TRBD1. This CDR3 has 14 amino acids. CDR1 is LNHDA and CDR2 is SQIVND in the germline V gene (reference sequence). After removal of 7 bases from V and 9 bases from J, the junction contained 13 bases not matched to a gene. CDR3 nucleotides: TGTGCCAGTAACCCTGGGACAGGGCCTGTCAGGCAGTACTTC. This translates into CASNPGTGPVRQYF. Combining the CDR3 with reference TRBV19 and TRBJ2-7 gives the whole variable domain DGGITQSPKYLFRKEGQNVTLSCEQNLNHDAMYWYRQDPGQGLRLIYYSQIVNDFQKGDIAEGYSVSREKKESFPLTVTSAQKNPTAFYLCASNPGTGPVRQYFGPGTRLTVT.

This clone was detected a few times. The genes are TRBV16 and TRBJ1-5; no definite D call. CDR3 size: 15 residues. Germline CDR1 KGHSY, CDR2 FQNENV. Trimming cost V 2 bases and J 0 bases, with 8 bases left between them. CDR3 bases: TGTGCCAGCAGCCAAGCCGGGTATAGCAATCAGCCCCAGCATTTT. This translates into CASSQAGYSNQPQHF.

This clone was found a few times. The chain combines TRBV5-6 with TRBJ2-5, with 8 bases lining up with TRBD2. The CDR3 covers 16 residues. CDR1 and CDR2 (germline): SGHDT, YYEEEE. J gave up 5 bases and V 4 bases, and 13 bases lay outside the gene matches. This CDR3 reads CASSQAGVIREETQYF. The CDR3 region has the DNA TGTGCCAGCAGCCAAGCGGGAGTGATTCGGGAGGAGACCCAGTACTTC.

The J gene is TRBJ1-6, the V gene TRBV19, with D perhaps matching TRBD1 (6 bases). The V gene's germline CDR1 is LNHDA and CDR2 SQIVND (reference sequence). The V end lost 6 bases, the J end lost 10 bases, and 16 bases lay between the germline ends. This CDR3 has 14 residues. DNA for the CDR3: TGTGCCAGTAGAGCCCAGACAGGTTTCTCACCCCTCCACTTT. Its protein product is CASRAQTGFSPLHF. Using reference TRBV19 and TRBJ1-6 for the parts outside the CDR3, the full variable domain is DGGITQSPKYLFRKEGQNVTLSCEQNLNHDAMYWYRQDPGQGLRLIYYSQIVNDFQKGDIAEGYSVSREKKESFPLTVTSAQKNPTAFYLCASRAQTGFSPLHFGNGTRLTVT.

The chain uses TRBV7-2 and TRBJ2-1, with 10 bases aligning to TRBD2. V dropped 1 base and J dropped 2; count of bases not matched to a gene: 2. This CDR3 spans 16 amino acids. Per the germline V gene, CDR1 is SGHTA and CDR2 is FQGNSA. The CDR3 DNA reads as TGTGCCAGCAGCTTAGTGCTAGCGGGGGCCTACAATGAGCAGTTCTTC. This gives the protein CASSLVLAGAYNEQFF.

This clone was observed at least ten times. The chain carries TRBV7-2 and TRBJ2-5, with TRBD1 matching over 9 bases. The CDR3 covers 13 residues. J gave up 3 bases and V 7 bases, and 3 bases lay outside the gene matches. Germline V lookup: CDR1 SGHTA, CDR2 FQGNSA. The CDR3 nucleotides are TGTGCCAGCACCCGGGACAGGGAAGAGACCCAGTACTTC. Its translation: CASTRDREETQYF.

This clone came up a few times. This chain joins TRBV19 and TRBJ1-1; tentatively, D is TRBD1 (6 bases). This CDR3 has 13 residues. Trimming left V 6 bases short and J 5 bases short, with 13 bases between. Germline-derived CDR1 and CDR2 are LNHDA and SQIVND (reference sequence). Written as DNA, the CDR3 is TGTGCCAGTAGCCCCAGGGGAGTGACTGAAGCTTTCTTT. Translated, it gives CASSPRGVTEAFF.

This clone was seen a handful of times. The chain links TRBV5-1 to TRBJ2-7; 11 bases agree with TRBD2. CDR3 size: 14 residues. Germline CDR1 is SGHRS and CDR2 is YFSETQ. V lost 4 bases, J lost 3 bases, and 3 bases stayed unmatched. The CDR3 protein is CASSTGTSGYEQYF. The CDR3 coding sequence is TGCGCCAGCAGCACGGGGACTAGCGGCTACGAGCAGTACTTC.

This clone was seen a few times. Other DNA sequences within the sample encode an identical CDR3. The V gene is TRBV18, the J gene TRBJ1-2, with unresolved D. The V end was cut by 5 bases, the J end by 3 bases, with 7 bases between. CDR3 length equals 12 residues. Germline V gene sequence: CDR1 KGHSH, CDR2 LQKENI. CDR3 bases: TGTGCCAGCTCATATCGAGACTATGGCTACACCTTC. Its translation: CASSYRDYGYTF.

The CDR3 bases are TGTGCCAGCAGTAACCCGGCAGGGTACGGCTACACCTTC. This gives the protein CASSNPAGYGYTF. This rearrangement joins TRBV6-5 to TRBJ1-2; tentative D call: TRBD1 (5 bases). V lost 5 bases to trimming and J lost 8 bases, with 15 bases between them. Germline CDR1 and CDR2: MNHEY and SVGAGI. This CDR3 spans 13 amino acids.

This clone was seen only a few times. The chain recombines TRBV4-3 with TRBJ2-3; D unclear. Trimming took 1 base from V and 6 from J, leaving 8 bases between them. Germline CDR1 is LGHNA and CDR2 is YSLEER. This CDR3 region has 13 residues. As DNA, the CDR3 is TGCGCCAGCAGCCAAGGTGTCGCCGATACGCAGTATTTT. It codes for CASSQGVADTQYF.

This chain links TRBV6-6 with TRBJ1-6; TRBD1 matches 7 bases. CDR3 length equals 16 residues. V lost 3 bases, J lost 6 bases, and 8 bases stayed unmatched. CDR1 and CDR2 from the germline V gene are MNHNY and SVGAGI (reference sequence). The DNA of the CDR3 is TGTGCCAGCAGTTATGACAGGGAGACCCTTAATTCACCCCTCCACTTT. It translates to CASSYDRETLNSPLHF.

The table lists this clone with a few counts. This chain connects TRBV27 to TRBJ2-1; 9 nucleotides match TRBD1. CDR1 is MNHEY and CDR2 is SMNVEV in the germline V gene (reference sequence). The CDR3 sequence is 16 residues long. V shed 5 bases, J shed 2 bases, and the junction held 7 bases outside the gene matches. CDR3: CASSSYRGRAYNEQFF. DNA for the CDR3: TGTGCCAGCAGTAGTTACAGGGGGCGGGCCTACAATGAGCAGTTCTTC.

This clone was seen a handful of times. The chain has TRBV6-6 and TRBJ1-2, with 8 positions matching TRBD1. The germline V gene has CDR1 MNHNY and CDR2 SVGAGI (reference sequence). The trim removed 5 bases at V and 7 bases at J, leaving 3 bases unmatched. The CDR3 is 12 amino acids. The CDR3 region is CASSRRGLGYTF. CDR3 bases: TGTGCCAGCAGTCGCAGGGGGCTTGGCTACACCTTC.

The V call is TRBV6-1, the J call TRBJ2-1, with 9 bases identical to TRBD1. V gave up 4 bases and J gave up 4 bases; unmatched junction bases: 5. CDR1 is MNHNS and CDR2 is SASEGT in the germline V gene. The CDR3 consists of 15 residues. The CDR3 is CASSGPGTGYNEQFF. In nucleotides, the CDR3 is TGTGCCAGCAGTGGCCCCGGGACAGGGTACAATGAGCAGTTCTTC.

This clone turned up a few times. The chain is built from TRBV9 and TRBJ1-1, with D possibly matching TRBD1 (5 bases). V lost 1 base and J lost 1, with 8 bases in between. Germline V gives CDR1 SGDLS, CDR2 YYNGEE. The CDR3 loop spans 14 amino acids. The CDR3 here is CASSVSRANTEAFF. The CDR3 DNA sequence: TGTGCCAGCAGCGTAAGCAGGGCGAACACTGAAGCTTTCTTT. Combining the CDR3 with reference TRBV9 and TRBJ1-1 gives the whole variable domain DSGVTQTPKHLITATGQRVTLRCSPRSGDLSVYWYQQSLDQGLQFLIQYYNGEERAKGNILERFSAQQFPDLHSELNLSSLELGDSALYFCASSVSRANTEAFFGQGTRLTVV.

J is TRBJ2-2 and V is TRBV4-3, with TRBD1 as a possible D gene (5 bases). V lost 7 bases and J 4 bases, leaving 13 bases between the germline ends. This CDR3 region has 14 residues. From germline, CDR1 is LGHNA and CDR2 YSLEER. The CDR3 here is CASNTRVGTGELFF. The CDR3 coding sequence is TGCGCCAGCAATACCAGGGTTGGCACCGGGGAGCTGTTTTTT.

In DNA, the CDR3 is TGCGCCAGCAGCCAGGCTACAAGTTACAATGAGCAGTTCTTC. Protein sequence: CASSQATSYNEQFF. The chain couples TRBV4-1 to TRBJ2-1; no clear D. V was trimmed by 3 bases and J by 4 bases, leaving 10 bases between them. CDR3 length: 14 amino acids. The V gene's germline CDR1 is MGHRA and CDR2 YSYEKL.

This clone was seen only a few times. One base separates it from a far larger clone, so it is likely a read error. The chain couples TRBV29-1 to TRBJ2-2, with D possibly matching TRBD2 (5 bases). Trimming pared 7 bases from V and 5 bases from J, leaving 14 bases between. The CDR3 consists of 13 residues. The germline CDR1 and CDR2 sequences are SQVTM and ANQGSEA. CDR3 region: CSARTVGTGELFF. The DNA for the CDR3 is TGCAGCGCCCGGACTGTGGGAACCGGGGAGCTGTTTTTT.

This chain uses TRBV15 with TRBJ2-7; no clear D gene. CDR1 and CDR2 (germline): LNHNV, YYDKDF (reference sequence). V was clipped by 0 bases and J by 3 bases, with 18 bases between them. CDR3 length equals 17 residues. DNA for the CDR3: TGTGCCACCAGCAGAGATGCGGCGGAGCGCTCTAACTACGAGCAGTACTTC. Translation gives CATSRDAAERSNYEQYF. Based on the CDR3 plus reference TRBV15 and TRBJ2-7, the full variable domain is DAMVIQNPRYQVTQFGKPVTLSCSQTLNHNVMYWYQQKSSQAPKLLFHYYDKDFNNEADTPDNFQSRRPNTSFCFLDIRSPGLGDTAMYLCATSRDAAERSNYEQYFGPGTRLTVT.